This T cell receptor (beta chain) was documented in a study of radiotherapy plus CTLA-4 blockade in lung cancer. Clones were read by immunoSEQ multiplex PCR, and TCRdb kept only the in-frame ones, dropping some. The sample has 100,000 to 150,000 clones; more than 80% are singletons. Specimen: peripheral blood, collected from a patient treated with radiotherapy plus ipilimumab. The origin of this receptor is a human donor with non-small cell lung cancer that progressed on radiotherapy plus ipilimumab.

The CDR3 DNA sequence: TGTGCCAGCAGGAATTCTCCGGGAGCGGGAGAGCAGTACTTC. It specifies CASRNSPGAGEQYF. V usage is TRBV5-4 and J usage is TRBJ2-7; 7 positions agree with TRBD2. Germline V lookup: CDR1 SGHNT, CDR2 YYREEE (reference sequence). V shed 5 bases, J shed 7 bases, and the junction held 12 bases outside the gene matches. CDR3 length: 14 residues.